These 24 T cell receptor beta chains came from one sample sequenced in a study of tumor-infiltrating lymphocytes in localized non-small cell lung cancer. Profiled with immunoSEQ multiplex PCR; TCRdb holds only in-frame clones, not every one. Counted here are fewer than 8,000 clones, about 78% occurring once; the ten biggest clones make up 9%. Sequenced material: lung tumor tissue. The origin of the receptors is a human donor with non-small cell lung cancer.

Remarks on this clone: Lacking the conserved final phenylalanine or tryptophan, this CDR3 likely reflects a read error. The chain has TRBV6-5 and TRBJ1-2; TRBD1 matches 8 bases. The CDR3 spans 16 residues. Germline loops: CDR1 MNHEY, CDR2 SVGAGI. J was trimmed by 5 bases and V by 4 bases; bases with no gene match: 12. The CDR3 is CASSSGGAESSYGYTL. The CDR3 nucleotides are TGTGCCAGCAGTTCAGGGGGCGCAGAATCGAGTTATGGCTACACCCTC.

The rearrangement links TRBV9 to TRBJ2-2; 7 bases align to TRBD1. The CDR3 is 16 amino acids. CDR1 is SGDLS, CDR2 YYNGEE, per germline. Losses at the gene ends were 3 bases for V and 5 bases for J; bases not matched to a gene: 10. CDR3 region: CASSERERQGTGELFF. In nucleotides, the CDR3 is TGTGCCAGCAGCGAGAGGGAGAGACAGGGAACCGGGGAGCTGTTTTTT.

The count of this clone is one. V gene TRBV5-5 combines with J gene TRBJ2-5; 7 bases match TRBD1. CDR3 size: 13 residues. After removal of 4 bases from V and 2 bases from J, the junction contained 2 bases not matched to a gene. CDR1 is SGHKS and CDR2 is YYEKEE in the germline V gene (reference sequence). This CDR3 reads CASSRGQQETQYF. The CDR3 DNA sequence: TGTGCCAGCAGCCGGGGACAGCAAGAGACCCAGTACTTC.

The chain recombines TRBV18 with TRBJ2-4, with 10 bases aligning to TRBD1. The CDR3 is 15 amino acids. The germline CDR1 and CDR2 sequences are KGHSH and LQKENI. V dropped 3 bases and J dropped 7; count of bases not matched to a gene: 6. The CDR3 DNA is TGTGCCAGCTCACCCTGGGACAGGGGAATGAACATTCAGTACTTC. Protein: CASSPWDRGMNIQYF.

The genes are TRBV15 and TRBJ1-2; no reliable D call. This CDR3 region has 13 residues. CDR1 is LNHNV and CDR2 is YYDKDF in the germline V gene (reference sequence). V lost 0 bases and J 4 bases, leaving 6 bases between the germline ends. Written as DNA, the CDR3 is TGTGCCACCAGCAGAGATCTCGCCTATGGCTACACCTTC. Protein product: CATSRDLAYGYTF.

The chain recombines TRBV7-2 with TRBJ1-5, with D possibly TRBD1 on 6 matching bases. Germline-derived CDR1 and CDR2 are SGHTA and FQGNSA. V was cut by 1 base and J by 7 bases, with 14 bases left in between. This CDR3 is built from 15 residues. The CDR3 loop reads CASSLVRQADQPQHF. The CDR3 region has the DNA TGTGCCAGCAGCTTAGTCAGACAGGCGGACCAGCCCCAGCATTTT. Filled out from reference TRBV7-2 and TRBJ1-5, the complete variable domain reads GAGVSQSPSNKVTEKGKDVELRCDPISGHTALYWYRQSLGQGLEFLIYFQGNSAPDKSGLPSDRFSAERTGGSVSTLTIQRTQQEDSAVYLCASSLVRQADQPQHFGDGTRLSIL.

The chain combines TRBV27 with TRBJ2-7; 8 nucleotides align to TRBD2. CDR1 is MNHEY, CDR2 SMNVEV, per germline (reference sequence). The CDR3 extends over 14 amino acids. The J segment lost 6 bases and the V segment lost 3 bases, leaving 7 bases of the junction unmatched. CDR3 DNA: TGTGCCAGCAGTTTTTCCGGGACTAGTCCCGAGCAGTACTTC. This codes for CASSFSGTSPEQYF.

The V call is TRBV29-1, the J call TRBJ2-3, with TRBD2 as a possible D gene (5 bases). Germline CDR1 is SQVTM and CDR2 is ANQGSEA. This CDR3 has 14 amino acids. V lost 3 bases and J 2 bases, leaving 12 bases between the germline ends. Here the CDR3 reads CSVDAGAVTDTQYF. The CDR3 DNA reads TGCAGCGTTGATGCGGGCGCCGTCACAGATACGCAGTATTTT.

The chain has TRBV5-1 and TRBJ2-5; 11 positions match TRBD1. The V gene's germline CDR1 is SGHRS and CDR2 YFSETQ. The CDR3 runs to 15 residues. The ends lost 0 bases at V and 5 bases at J; junction bases unmatched: 3. The CDR3 protein is CASSLAGTGGETQYF. The CDR3 bases are TGCGCCAGCAGCTTGGCCGGGACAGGGGGGGAGACCCAGTACTTC.

The chain carries TRBV15 and TRBJ1-1; tentative D call: TRBD1 (5 bases). Trimming cost V 1 base and J 1 base, with 7 bases left between them. CDR1 LNHNV and CDR2 YYDKDF come from the germline V gene (reference sequence). CDR3 length: 14 amino acids. The CDR3 spells CATSRGQGNTEAFF. CDR3 nucleotides: TGTGCCACCAGCAGAGGTCAGGGGAACACTGAAGCTTTCTTT.

The CDR3 DNA sequence: TGTGCCAGCAGCGGCAGACAAGAGACCCAGTACTTC. It codes for CASSGRQETQYF. The chain has TRBV7-9 and TRBJ2-5; no clear D. V lost 5 bases and J 2 bases, leaving 6 bases between the germline ends. The CDR3 has 12 amino acids. The germline V gene has CDR1 SEHNR and CDR2 FQNEAQ (reference sequence).

The rearrangement joins TRBV2 to TRBJ2-5; unclear D gene. The CDR3 has 12 residues. Trimming pared 2 bases from V and 1 base from J, leaving 2 bases between. Germline V gives CDR1 SNHLY, CDR2 FYNNEI. The CDR3 protein is CASSESQETQYF. The DNA of the CDR3 is TGTGCCAGCAGTGAAAGCCAAGAGACCCAGTACTTC.

The rearrangement joins TRBV2 to TRBJ2-7, with D perhaps TRBD1 (5 bases). Trimming removed 4 bases from V and 0 bases from J, with 13 bases in between. CDR1 and CDR2 (germline): SNHLY, FYNNEI. The CDR3 is 15 amino acids. The CDR3 DNA is TGTGCCAGCAGTGGGGGTAGGACAAACTCCTACGAGCAGTACTTC. Translated, it gives CASSGGRTNSYEQYF.

Within the sample, this clone is large (0.1 to 1%). The CDR3 sequence is CAWSVEPIYGYTF. In nucleotides, the CDR3 is TGTGCCTGGAGTGTAGAACCGATCTATGGCTACACCTTC. The rearrangement links TRBV30 to TRBJ1-2; no clear D gene. V was pared by 0 bases and J by 4 bases, with 9 bases between. The germline CDR1 and CDR2 sequences are GTSNPN and SVGIG (reference sequence). CDR3 length: 13 residues.

The chain has TRBV29-1 and TRBJ1-1, with D possibly TRBD1 on 5 matching bases. The length of the CDR3 is 13 residues. The V end was cut by 6 bases, the J end by 4 bases, with 15 bases between. The germline V gene has CDR1 SQVTM and CDR2 ANQGSEA. CDR3 nucleotides: TGCAGCGTGGGGGACGAGGTCATCACTGAAGCTTTCTTT. This codes for CSVGDEVITEAFF. The full variable domain, in which reference TRBV29-1 and TRBJ1-1 provide the parts outside the CDR3, is SAVISQKPSRDICQRGTSLTIQCQVDSQVTMMFWYRQQPGQSLTLIATANQGSEATYESGFVIDKFPISRPNLTFSTLTVSNMSPEDSSIYLCSVGDEVITEAFFGQGTRLTVV.

This chain joins TRBV28 and TRBJ1-2; D gene uncertain. Per the germline V gene, CDR1 is MDHEN and CDR2 is SYDVKM. This CDR3 is 12 amino acids long. Trimming took off 6 bases at V and 7 bases at J, with 12 bases between the two ends. CDR3 amino acids: CASRISTAGYTF. The CDR3 DNA sequence: TGTGCCAGCAGGATATCAACAGCTGGCTACACCTTC.

This chain uses TRBV2 with TRBJ2-2; 8 bases align to TRBD1. Germline loops: CDR1 SNHLY, CDR2 FYNNEI. Losses at the gene ends were 5 bases for V and 5 bases for J; bases not matched to a gene: 7. The CDR3 is 15 residues long. CDR3 protein: CASSRQGIETGELFF. The CDR3 DNA is TGTGCCAGCAGTCGACAGGGGATAGAGACCGGGGAGCTGTTTTTT.

This clone was seen a handful of times. V usage is TRBV4-1 and J usage is TRBJ2-7; D ambiguous. The CDR3 loop spans 12 amino acids. Germline V gene data show CDR1 as MGHRA and CDR2 as YSYEKL. Trimming shortened V by 5 bases and J by 0 bases, and 5 bases separated the two germline ends. Here the CDR3 DNA reads TGCGCCAGCAGCGGAAGCTCCTACGAGCAGTACTTC. It is translated as CASSGSSYEQYF.

The chain joins TRBV19 to TRBJ1-3; 7 bases are a match to TRBD1. The germline V gene encodes CDR1 LNHDA and CDR2 SQIVND (reference sequence). CDR3 length: 16 amino acids. V lost 3 bases, J lost 2 bases, and 7 bases stayed unmatched. The CDR3 loop is CASSIQGGFAGNTIYF. CDR3 nucleotides: TGTGCCAGTAGTATCCAGGGGGGATTTGCTGGAAACACCATATATTTT.

V and J are TRBV25-1 and TRBJ1-1; a weak D match, TRBD1 (5 bases). V lost 4 bases and J lost 3, with 9 bases in between. CDR1 MGHDK and CDR2 SYGVNS come from the germline V gene. CDR3 size: 13 residues. CDR3 DNA sequence: TGTGCCAGCAGTGTGGGGGGGGACACTGAAGCTTTCTTT. Amino acid sequence: CASSVGGDTEAFF.

This clone is termed large (0.1 to 1%). The chain links TRBV11-2 to TRBJ1-6, with 8 nucleotides matching TRBD1. J lost 13 bases, V lost 5 bases, and 10 bases had no gene match. Germline V gene data show CDR1 as SGHAT and CDR2 as FQNNGV. This CDR3 comprises 14 residues. The CDR3 reads CASSLIGTGGPLHF. The DNA for the CDR3 is TGTGCCAGCAGCCTCATAGGGACAGGCGGGCCCCTCCACTTT.

The chain carries TRBV7-3 and TRBJ2-2; D not resolved. CDR3 size: 13 residues. V dropped 2 bases and J dropped 5 bases, with 6 bases sitting between them. CDR1 is SGHTA and CDR2 is FQGTGA in the germline V gene. CDR3 residues: CASSLAGTGELFF. The CDR3 nucleotides read TGTGCCAGCAGCTTAGCCGGGACCGGGGAGCTGTTTTTT.

The rearrangement uses TRBV5-1 and TRBJ2-3; 9 nucleotides line up with TRBD2. V lost 0 bases, J lost 0 bases, and 2 bases stayed unmatched. From germline, CDR1 is SGHRS and CDR2 YFSETQ. The CDR3 has 16 residues. The CDR3 bases are TGCGCCAGCAGCTTGGAACTAGCGGGTAGCACAGATACGCAGTATTTT. It encodes CASSLELAGSTDTQYF.

V gene TRBV25-1 combines with J gene TRBJ1-5, with D possibly matching TRBD1 (5 bases). CDR1 MGHDK and CDR2 SYGVNS come from the germline V gene. Trimming removed 1 base from V and 2 bases from J, with 9 bases in between. The CDR3 contains 15 residues. CDR3 region: CASSELEGGNQPQHF. In DNA, the CDR3 is TGTGCCAGCAGTGAATTGGAAGGGGGCAATCAGCCCCAGCATTTT.